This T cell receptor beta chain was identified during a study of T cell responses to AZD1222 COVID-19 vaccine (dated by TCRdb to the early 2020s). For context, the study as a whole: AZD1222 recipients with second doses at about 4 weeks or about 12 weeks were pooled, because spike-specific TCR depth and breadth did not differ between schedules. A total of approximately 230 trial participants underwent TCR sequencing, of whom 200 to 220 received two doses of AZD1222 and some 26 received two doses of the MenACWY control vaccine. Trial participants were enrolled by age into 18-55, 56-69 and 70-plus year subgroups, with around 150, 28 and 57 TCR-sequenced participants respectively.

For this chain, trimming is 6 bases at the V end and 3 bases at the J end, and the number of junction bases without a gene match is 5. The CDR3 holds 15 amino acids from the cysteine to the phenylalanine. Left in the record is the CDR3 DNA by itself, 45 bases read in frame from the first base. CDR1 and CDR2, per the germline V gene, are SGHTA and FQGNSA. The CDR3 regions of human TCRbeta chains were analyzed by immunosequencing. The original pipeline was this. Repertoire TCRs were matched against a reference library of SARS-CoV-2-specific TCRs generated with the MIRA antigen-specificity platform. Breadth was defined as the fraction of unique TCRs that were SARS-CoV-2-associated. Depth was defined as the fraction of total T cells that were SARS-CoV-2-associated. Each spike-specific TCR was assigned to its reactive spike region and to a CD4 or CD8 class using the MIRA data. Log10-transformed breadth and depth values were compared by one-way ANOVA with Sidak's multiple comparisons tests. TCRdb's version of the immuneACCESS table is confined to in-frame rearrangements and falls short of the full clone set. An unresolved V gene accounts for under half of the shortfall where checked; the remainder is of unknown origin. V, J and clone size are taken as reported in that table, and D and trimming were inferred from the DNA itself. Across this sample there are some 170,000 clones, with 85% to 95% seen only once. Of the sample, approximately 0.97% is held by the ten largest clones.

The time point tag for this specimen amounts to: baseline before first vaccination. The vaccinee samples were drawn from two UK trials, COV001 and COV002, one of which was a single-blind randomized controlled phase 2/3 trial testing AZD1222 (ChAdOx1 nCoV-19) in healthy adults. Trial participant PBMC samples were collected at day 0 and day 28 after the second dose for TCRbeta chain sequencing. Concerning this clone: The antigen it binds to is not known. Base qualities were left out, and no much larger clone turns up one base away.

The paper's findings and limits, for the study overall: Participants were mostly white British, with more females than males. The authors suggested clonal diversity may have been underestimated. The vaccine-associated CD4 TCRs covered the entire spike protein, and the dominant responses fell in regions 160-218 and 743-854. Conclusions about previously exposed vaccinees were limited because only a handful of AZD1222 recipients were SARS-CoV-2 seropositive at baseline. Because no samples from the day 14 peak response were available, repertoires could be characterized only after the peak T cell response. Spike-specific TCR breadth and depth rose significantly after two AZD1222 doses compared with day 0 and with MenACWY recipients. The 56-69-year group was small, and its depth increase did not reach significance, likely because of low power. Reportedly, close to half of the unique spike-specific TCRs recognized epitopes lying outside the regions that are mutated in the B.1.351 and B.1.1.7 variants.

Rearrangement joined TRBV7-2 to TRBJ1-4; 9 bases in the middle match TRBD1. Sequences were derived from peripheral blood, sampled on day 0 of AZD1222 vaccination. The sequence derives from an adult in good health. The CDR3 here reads CASRLTGGSNEKLFF. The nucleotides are TGTGCCAGCAGGCTTACAGGGGGCTCTAATGAAAAACTGTTTTTT.